This T cell receptor beta chain comes out of a study of blood T cell repertoires in COVID-19 (dated by TCRdb to 2020 to 2022). Looking at the study overall: Samples from collaborators originated in the United States, Italy and Spain and spanned both the acute and convalescent phases of COVID-19. A freely available public database, intended as a resource for researchers studying the immune response to SARS-CoV-2, is where the repertoires were released. Sample metadata almost always included a de-identified subject ID, COVID-19 status, age in years and sex. The prospective study material was composed of cDNA or gDNA derived from T cells, B-cell-depleted T cells, or PBMCs. HLA class I and class II types, where available, came from metadata supplied by the sample provider rather than from assay-based typing. The dataset comprised deeply sampled blood TCRbeta repertoires from subjects exposed to, actively infected with, or recovered from COVID-19. The samples were drawn from the first 160 participants of the ongoing ImmuneRACE study and from about 1,200 subjects provided by 6 global collaborators.

Counted from cysteine to phenylalanine, this CDR3 has 14 amino acids. Just CDR3 DNA is preserved here, 42 bases in frame from base 1. CDR1 SGDLS and CDR2 YYNGEE are derived from the germline V gene. The junction carries 15 bases between V and J, which are trimmed by 4 bases and 5 bases respectively. Each collaborating institution followed its own protocols to collect whole blood in K2EDTA tubes. For TCRbeta analysis, collaborator samples were shipped as frozen whole blood, as isolated PBMCs, or as DNA extracted from either sample type. Study-wide conclusions, independent of this receptor: How much clinical and demographic metadata was included differed by source and by participant, and the metadata was provided uncurated.

As concerns this clone: Its recognized antigen is unknown. It has no much larger one-base neighbor in the sample; base qualities were not kept.

TCRbeta CDR3 regions were amplified from genomic DNA using the immunoSEQ Assay, a bias-controlled multiplex PCR. As for the authors' bioinformatics: The number of nucleated cells in each sample was estimated by amplification of reference gene primers within the assay. To quantify the absolute abundance of each unique TCRbeta CDR3 rearrangement, sequence reads were collapsed and filtered. For each sample, productive Simpson clonality was calculated as the square root of Simpson's diversity index across productive rearrangements. TCRdb mirrors the immuneACCESS table, restricted to in-frame sequences. Some clones are absent from its copies; in checked studies, under half trace to an unresolved V gene, and the reason for the others is unknown. Clone size and the V and J calls come from that table; the DNA yielded D and trimming. For this sample the table gives 150,000 to 200,000 clones, of which roughly 80% were detected only once. Almost 8.5% of the sample goes to the ten largest clones.

The rearranged chain carries TRBV9 and TRBJ1-1; the D gene lacks a confident call. The TCR was taken from a woman aged 70-85 years with acute or convalescent COVID-19. The sequenced material came from peripheral blood. The CDR3 here reads CASSPAAGRTEAFF. The nucleotides are TGTGCCAGCAGCCCCGCAGCGGGGAGGACTGAAGCTTTCTTT.